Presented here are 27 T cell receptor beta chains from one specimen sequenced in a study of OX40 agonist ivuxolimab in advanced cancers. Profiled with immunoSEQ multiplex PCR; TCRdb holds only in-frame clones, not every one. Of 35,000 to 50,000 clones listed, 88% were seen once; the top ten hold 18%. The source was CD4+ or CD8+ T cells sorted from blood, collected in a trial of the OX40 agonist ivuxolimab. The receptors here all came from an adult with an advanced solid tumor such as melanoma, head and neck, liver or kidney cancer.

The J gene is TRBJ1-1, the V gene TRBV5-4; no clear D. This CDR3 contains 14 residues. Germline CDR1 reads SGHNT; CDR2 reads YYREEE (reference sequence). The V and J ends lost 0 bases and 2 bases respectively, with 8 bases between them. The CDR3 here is CASSLGGSNTEAFF. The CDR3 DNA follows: TGTGCCAGCAGCTTGGGGGGAAGTAACACTGAAGCTTTCTTT. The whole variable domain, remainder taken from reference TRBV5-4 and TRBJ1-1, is ETGVTQSPTHLIKTRGQQVTLRCSSQSGHNTVSWYQQALGQGPQFIFQYYREEENGRGNFPPRFSGLQFPNYSSELNVNALELDDSALYLCASSLGGSNTEAFFGQGTRLTVV.

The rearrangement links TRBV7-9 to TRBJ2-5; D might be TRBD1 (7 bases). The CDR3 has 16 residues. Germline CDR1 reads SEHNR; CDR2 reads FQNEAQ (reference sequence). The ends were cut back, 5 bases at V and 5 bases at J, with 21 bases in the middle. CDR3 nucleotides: TGTGCCAGCAGCCACCCATTGGGCAGGGGGGAGGAGACCCAGTACTTC. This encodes CASSHPLGRGEETQYF.

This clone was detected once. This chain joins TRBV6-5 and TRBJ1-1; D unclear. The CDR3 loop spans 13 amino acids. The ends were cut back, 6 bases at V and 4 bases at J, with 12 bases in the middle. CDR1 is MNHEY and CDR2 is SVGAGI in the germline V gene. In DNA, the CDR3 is TGTGCCAGCAGCCTTCCGTGGGGCACTGAAGCTTTCTTT. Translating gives CASSLPWGTEAFF.

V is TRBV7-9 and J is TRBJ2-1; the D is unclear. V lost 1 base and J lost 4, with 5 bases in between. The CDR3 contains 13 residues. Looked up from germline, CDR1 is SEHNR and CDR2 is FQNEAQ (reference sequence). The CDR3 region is CASSLGNYNEQFF. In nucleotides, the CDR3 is TGTGCCAGCAGCTTAGGCAATTACAATGAGCAGTTCTTC.

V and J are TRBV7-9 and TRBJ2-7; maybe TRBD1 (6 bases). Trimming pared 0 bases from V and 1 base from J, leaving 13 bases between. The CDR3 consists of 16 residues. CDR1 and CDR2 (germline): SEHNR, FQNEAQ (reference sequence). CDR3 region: CASSLAAGGFSYEQYF. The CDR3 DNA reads TGTGCCAGCAGCTTAGCTGCTGGGGGCTTTTCCTACGAGCAGTACTTC.

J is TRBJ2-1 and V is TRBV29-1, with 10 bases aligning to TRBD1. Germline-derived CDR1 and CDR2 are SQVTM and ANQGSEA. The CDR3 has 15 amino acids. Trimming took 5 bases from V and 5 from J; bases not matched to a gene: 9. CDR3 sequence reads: CSVNKPGQGNNEQFF. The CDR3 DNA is TGCAGCGTTAATAAACCGGGACAGGGGAACAATGAGCAGTTCTTC.

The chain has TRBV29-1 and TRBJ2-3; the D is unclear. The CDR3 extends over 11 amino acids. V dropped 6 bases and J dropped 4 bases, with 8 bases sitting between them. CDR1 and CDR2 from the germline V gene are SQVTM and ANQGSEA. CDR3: CSVPYADTQYF. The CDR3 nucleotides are TGCAGCGTCCCGTACGCAGATACGCAGTATTTT.

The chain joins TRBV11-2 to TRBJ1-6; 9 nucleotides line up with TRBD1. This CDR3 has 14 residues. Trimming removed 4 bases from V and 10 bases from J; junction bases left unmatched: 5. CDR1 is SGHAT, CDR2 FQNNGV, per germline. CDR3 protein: CASSWRTGDSPLHF. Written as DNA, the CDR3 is TGTGCCAGCAGCTGGAGGACAGGGGACTCACCCCTCCACTTT.

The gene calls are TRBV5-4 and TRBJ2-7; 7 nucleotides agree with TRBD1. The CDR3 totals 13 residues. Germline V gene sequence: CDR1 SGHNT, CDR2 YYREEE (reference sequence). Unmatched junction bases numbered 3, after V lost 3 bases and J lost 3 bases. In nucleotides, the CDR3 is TGTGCCAGCAGCTGGGACAGAAACTACGAGCAGTACTTC. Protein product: CASSWDRNYEQYF.

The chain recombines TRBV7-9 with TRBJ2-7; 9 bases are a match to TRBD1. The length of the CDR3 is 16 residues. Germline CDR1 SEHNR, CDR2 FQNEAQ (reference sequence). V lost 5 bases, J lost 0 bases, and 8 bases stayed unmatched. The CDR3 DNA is TGTGCCAGCAGCCATTCCGGGACAGGGAGCTCCTACGAGCAGTACTTC. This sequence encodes CASSHSGTGSSYEQYF.

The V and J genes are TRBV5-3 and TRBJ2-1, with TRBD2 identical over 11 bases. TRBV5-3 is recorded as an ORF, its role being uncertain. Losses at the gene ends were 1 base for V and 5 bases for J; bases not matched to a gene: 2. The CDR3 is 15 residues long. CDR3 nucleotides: TGTGCCAGAAGCTTGAGTAGCGGGGGGGACAATGAGCAGTTCTTC. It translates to CARSLSSGGDNEQFF.

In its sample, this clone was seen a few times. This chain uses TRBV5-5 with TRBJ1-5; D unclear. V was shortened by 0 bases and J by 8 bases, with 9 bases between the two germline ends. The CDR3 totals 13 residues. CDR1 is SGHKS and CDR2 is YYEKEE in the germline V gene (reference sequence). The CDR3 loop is CASSLDSAEPQHF. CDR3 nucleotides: TGTGCCAGCAGCTTGGACAGCGCAGAGCCCCAGCATTTT. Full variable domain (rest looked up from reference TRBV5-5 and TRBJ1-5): DAGVTQSPTHLIKTRGQQVTLRCSPISGHKSVSWYQQVLGQGPQFIFQYYEKEERGRGNFPDRFSARQFPNYSSELNVNALLLGDSALYLCASSLDSAEPQHFGDGTRLSIL.

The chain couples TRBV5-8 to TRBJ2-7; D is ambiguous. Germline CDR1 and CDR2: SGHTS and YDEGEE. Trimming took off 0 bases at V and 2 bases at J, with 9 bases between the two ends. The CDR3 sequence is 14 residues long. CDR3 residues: CASSLAFQTYEQYV. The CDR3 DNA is TGTGCCAGCAGCTTGGCATTTCAGACCTACGAGCAGTACGTC.

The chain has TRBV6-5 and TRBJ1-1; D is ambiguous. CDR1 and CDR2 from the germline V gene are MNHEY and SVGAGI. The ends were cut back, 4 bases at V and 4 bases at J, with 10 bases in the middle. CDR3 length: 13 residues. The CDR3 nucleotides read TGTGCCAGCAGTTTGGGTGCGGGCACTGAAGCTTTCTTT. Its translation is CASSLGAGTEAFF.

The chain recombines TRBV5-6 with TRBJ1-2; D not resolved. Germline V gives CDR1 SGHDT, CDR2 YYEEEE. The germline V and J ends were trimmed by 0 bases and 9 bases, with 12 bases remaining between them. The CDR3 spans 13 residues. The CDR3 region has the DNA TGTGCCAGCAGCTTGGGTGGGAGGTCCAGCTACACCTTC. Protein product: CASSLGGRSSYTF.

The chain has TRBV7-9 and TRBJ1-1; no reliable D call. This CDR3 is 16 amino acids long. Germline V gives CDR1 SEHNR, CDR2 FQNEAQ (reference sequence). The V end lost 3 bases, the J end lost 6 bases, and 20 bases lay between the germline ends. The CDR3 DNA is TGTGCCAGCAGCTTTCAGCGTGGGGAGTATAGGGCTGAAGCTTTCTTT. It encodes CASSFQRGEYRAEAFF.

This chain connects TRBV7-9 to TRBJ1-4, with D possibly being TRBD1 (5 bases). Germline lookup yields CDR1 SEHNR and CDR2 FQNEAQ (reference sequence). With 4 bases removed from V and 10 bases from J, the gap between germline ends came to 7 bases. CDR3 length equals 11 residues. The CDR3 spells CASSSDRKLFF. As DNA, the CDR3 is TGTGCCAGCAGCTCAGACAGAAAACTGTTTTTT.

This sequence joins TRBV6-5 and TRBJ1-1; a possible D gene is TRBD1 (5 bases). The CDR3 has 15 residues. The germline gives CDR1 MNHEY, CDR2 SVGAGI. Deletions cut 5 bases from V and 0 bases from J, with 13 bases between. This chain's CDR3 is CASSPLEGLNTEAFF. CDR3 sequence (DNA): TGTGCCAGCAGTCCCCTCGAGGGGTTGAACACTGAAGCTTTCTTT.

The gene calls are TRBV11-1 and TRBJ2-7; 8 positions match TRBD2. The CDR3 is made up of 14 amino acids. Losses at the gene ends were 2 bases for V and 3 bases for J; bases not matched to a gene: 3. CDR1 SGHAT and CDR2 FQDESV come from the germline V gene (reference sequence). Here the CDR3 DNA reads TGTGCCAGCAGCTTAAGCGGGGGTGTCTACGAGCAGTACTTC. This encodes CASSLSGGVYEQYF. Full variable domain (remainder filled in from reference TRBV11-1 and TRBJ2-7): EAEVAQSPRYKITEKSQAVAFWCDPISGHATLYWYRQILGQGPELLVQFQDESVVDDSQLPKDRFSAERLKGVDSTLKIQPAELGDSAMYLCASSLSGGVYEQYFGPGTRLTVT.

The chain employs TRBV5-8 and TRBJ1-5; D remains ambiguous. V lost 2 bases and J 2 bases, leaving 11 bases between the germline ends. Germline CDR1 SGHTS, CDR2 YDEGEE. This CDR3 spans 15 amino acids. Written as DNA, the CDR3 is TGTGCCAGCAGCTTTTTTTCTTCCCGCAATCAGCCCCAGCATTTT. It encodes CASSFFSSRNQPQHF.

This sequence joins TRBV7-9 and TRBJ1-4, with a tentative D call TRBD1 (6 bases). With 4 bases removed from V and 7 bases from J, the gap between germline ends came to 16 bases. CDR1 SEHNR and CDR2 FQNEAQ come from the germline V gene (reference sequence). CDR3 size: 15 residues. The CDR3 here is CASSSPGVGGEKLFF. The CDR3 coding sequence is TGTGCCAGCAGCTCCCCAGGGGTGGGGGGTGAAAAACTGTTTTTT.

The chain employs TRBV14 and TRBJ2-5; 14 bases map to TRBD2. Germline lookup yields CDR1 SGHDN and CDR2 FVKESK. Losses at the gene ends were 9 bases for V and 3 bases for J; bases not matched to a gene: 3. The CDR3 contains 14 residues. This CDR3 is CARRLAGGKETQYF. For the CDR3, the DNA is TGTGCCAGAAGACTAGCGGGGGGGAAAGAGACCCAGTACTTC.

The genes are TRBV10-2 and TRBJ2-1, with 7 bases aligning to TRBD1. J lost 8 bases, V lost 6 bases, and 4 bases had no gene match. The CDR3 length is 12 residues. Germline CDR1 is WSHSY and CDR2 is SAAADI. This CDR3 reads CASRDRVDEQFF. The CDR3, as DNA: TGCGCCAGCAGAGACAGGGTCGATGAGCAGTTCTTC.

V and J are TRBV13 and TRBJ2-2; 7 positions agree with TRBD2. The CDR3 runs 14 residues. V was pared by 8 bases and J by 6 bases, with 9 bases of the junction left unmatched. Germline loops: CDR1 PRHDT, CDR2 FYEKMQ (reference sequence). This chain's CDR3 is CASYGGGVAGELFF. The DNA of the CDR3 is TGTGCCAGCTACGGCGGGGGAGTGGCCGGGGAGCTGTTTTTT.

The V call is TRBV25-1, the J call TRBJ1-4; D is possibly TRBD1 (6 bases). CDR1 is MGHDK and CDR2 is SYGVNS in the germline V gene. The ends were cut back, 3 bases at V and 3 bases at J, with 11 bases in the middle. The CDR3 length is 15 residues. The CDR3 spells CASSDYRAANEKLFF. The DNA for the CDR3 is TGTGCCAGCAGTGACTACAGGGCGGCTAATGAAAAACTGTTTTTT.

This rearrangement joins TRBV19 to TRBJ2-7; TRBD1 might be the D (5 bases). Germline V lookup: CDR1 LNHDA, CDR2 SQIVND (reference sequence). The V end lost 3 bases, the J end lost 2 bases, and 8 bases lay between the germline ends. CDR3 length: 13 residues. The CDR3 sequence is CASSIDSPYEQYF. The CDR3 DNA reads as TGTGCCAGTAGTATCGACAGCCCCTACGAGCAGTACTTC.

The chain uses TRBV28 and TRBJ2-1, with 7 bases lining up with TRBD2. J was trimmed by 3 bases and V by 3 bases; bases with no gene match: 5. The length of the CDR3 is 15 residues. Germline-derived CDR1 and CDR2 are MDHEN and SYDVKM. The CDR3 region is CASSLGGGLYNEQFF. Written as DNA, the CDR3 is TGTGCCAGCAGTTTGGGGGGGGGACTCTACAATGAGCAGTTCTTC.